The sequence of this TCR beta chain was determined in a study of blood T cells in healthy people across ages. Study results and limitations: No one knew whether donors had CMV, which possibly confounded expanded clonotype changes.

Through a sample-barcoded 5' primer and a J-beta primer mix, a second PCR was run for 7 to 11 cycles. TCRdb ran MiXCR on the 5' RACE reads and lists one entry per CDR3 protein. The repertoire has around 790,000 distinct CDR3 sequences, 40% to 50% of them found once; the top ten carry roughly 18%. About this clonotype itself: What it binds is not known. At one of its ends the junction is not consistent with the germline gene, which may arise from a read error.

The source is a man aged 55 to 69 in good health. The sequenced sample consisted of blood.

The CDR3 bases are TGTGCCGGCAGCCAACCGAGAGCGGGGTGGGACAATGAGCAGTTCTTC. This gives the protein CAGSQPRAGWDNEQFF. The rearrangement joins TRBV14 to TRBJ2-1; 7 bases align to TRBD2. The CDR3 is 16 residues long. The V gene's germline CDR1 is SGHDN and CDR2 FVKESK.